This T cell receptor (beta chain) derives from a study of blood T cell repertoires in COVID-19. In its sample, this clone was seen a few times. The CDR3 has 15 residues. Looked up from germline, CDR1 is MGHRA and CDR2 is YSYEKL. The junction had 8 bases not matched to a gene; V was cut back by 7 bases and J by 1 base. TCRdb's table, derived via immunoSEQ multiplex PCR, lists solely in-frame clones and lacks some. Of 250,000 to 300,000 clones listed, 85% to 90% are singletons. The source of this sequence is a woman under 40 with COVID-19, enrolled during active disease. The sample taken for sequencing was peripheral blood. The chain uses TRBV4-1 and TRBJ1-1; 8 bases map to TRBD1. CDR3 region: CASNDRGGANTEAFF. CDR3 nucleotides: TGCGCCAGCAACGACAGGGGTGGGGCGAACACTGAAGCTTTCTTT.